This T cell receptor beta chain was captured in a study of T cell responses to AZD1222 COVID-19 vaccine. As regards this clone: Its antigen is not known.

Study-wide results and limits: Increased Spike-specific TCR breadth and depth were observed after two AZD1222 doses. Regions 160-218 and 743-854 dominated among vaccine-associated CD4 TCRs spanning spike.

Trimming at V came to 0 bases and at J to 0 bases, leaving 4 bases not matched to a gene. Germline CDR1 SGHNT, CDR2 YYREEE (reference sequence). There are 16 residues in the CDR3. Only in-frame clones appear in the TCRdb table, and some are missing; sequencing was by immunoSEQ multiplex PCR. The profile shows tens of thousands of clones, around 75% of them singletons. This TCR came from an adult in good health. The sequencing here drew on peripheral blood, taken on day 0 of AZD1222 vaccination. This sequence joins TRBV5-4 and TRBJ2-7, with TRBD2 matching 9 bases. The CDR3 reads CASSLGSGGHSYEQYF. In DNA, the CDR3 is TGTGCCAGCAGCTTGGGGAGCGGGGGGCACTCCTACGAGCAGTACTTC.